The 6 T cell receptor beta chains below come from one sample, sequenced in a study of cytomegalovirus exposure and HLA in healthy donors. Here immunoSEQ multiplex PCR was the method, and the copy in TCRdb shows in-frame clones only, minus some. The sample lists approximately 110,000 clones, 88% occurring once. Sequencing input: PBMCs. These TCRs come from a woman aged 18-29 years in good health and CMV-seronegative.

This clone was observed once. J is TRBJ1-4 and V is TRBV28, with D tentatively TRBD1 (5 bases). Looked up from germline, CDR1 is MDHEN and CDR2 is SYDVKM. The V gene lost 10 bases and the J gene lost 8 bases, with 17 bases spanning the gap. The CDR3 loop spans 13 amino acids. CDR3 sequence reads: CATQGERVEKLFF. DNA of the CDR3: TGTGCCACGCAGGGTGAGCGGGTAGAAAAACTGTTTTTT.

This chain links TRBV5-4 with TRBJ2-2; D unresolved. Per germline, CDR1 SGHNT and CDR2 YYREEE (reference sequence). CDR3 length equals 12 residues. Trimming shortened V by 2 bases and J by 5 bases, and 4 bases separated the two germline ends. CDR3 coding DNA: TGTGCCAGCAGCTTCGGGACCGGGGAGCTGTTTTTT. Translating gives CASSFGTGELFF.

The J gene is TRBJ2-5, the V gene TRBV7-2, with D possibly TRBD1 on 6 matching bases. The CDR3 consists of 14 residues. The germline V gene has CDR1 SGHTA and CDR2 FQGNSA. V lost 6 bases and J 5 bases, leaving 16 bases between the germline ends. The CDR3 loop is CASRPQGIWETQYF. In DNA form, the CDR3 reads TGTGCCAGCAGACCACAGGGTATTTGGGAGACCCAGTACTTC. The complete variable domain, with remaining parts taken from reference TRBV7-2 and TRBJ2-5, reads GAGVSQSPSNKVTEKGKDVELRCDPISGHTALYWYRQSLGQGLEFLIYFQGNSAPDKSGLPSDRFSAERTGGSVSTLTIQRTQQEDSAVYLCASRPQGIWETQYFGPGTRLLVL.

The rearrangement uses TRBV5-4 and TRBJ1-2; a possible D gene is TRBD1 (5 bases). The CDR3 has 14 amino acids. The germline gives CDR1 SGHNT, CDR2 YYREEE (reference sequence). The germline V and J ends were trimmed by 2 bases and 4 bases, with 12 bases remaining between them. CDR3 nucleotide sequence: TGTGCCAGCAGCTTTAGGGGCCTGCTCTATGGCTACACCTTC. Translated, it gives CASSFRGLLYGYTF.

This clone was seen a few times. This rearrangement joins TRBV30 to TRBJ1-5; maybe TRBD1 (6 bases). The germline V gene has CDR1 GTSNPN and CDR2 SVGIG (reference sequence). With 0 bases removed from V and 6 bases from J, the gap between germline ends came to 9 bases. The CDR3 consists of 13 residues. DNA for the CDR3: TGTGCCTGGAGTGTACAGGGCCGTCAGCCCCAGCATTTT. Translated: CAWSVQGRQPQHF.

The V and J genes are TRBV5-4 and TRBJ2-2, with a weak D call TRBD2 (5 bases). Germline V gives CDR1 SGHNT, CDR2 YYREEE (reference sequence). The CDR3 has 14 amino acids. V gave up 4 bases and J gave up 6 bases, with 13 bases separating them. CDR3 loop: CASSPDLVSGELFF. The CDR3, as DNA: TGTGCCAGCAGCCCGGACTTAGTTTCCGGGGAGCTGTTTTTT.